This T cell receptor beta chain was sequenced for a study of blood T cells in healthy people across ages (dated by TCRdb to 2013 to 2016). A note on the overall study: In model experiments, template switching captured about one uniquely barcoded TCR beta cDNA molecule for every two T cells. Using deep sequencing normalized with unique cDNA molecular identifiers, the study measured how TCR beta repertoire diversity changes with age. For two donors (one aged 18 to 30 and one aged 80 or older), the study analyzed two additional independent replicas of 1 million unique cDNA reads from the same blood draw. The donors were split into four age groups: young (average 16 years), middle-aged (39), aged (about 56) and long-lived (roughly 80).

The donors were 40 or so Caucasian individuals from Russia, aged roughly 6 to 100 years, who were systemically healthy. Each donor gave about 9.7 milliliters of peripheral blood, drawn into EDTA-treated Vacutainer tubes. Ficoll-Paque density-gradient centrifugation was used to isolate PBMCs, with at least 7 million obtained per sample. Total RNA was extracted from PBMCs with Trizol reagent, with at least 5.5 micrograms obtained per sample. The percentages of naive CD45RAhigh/CD27high T cells were determined by flow cytometry on a PBMC aliquot from every donor. The library was prepared using 5' RACE. Instrument on record: Illumina HiSeq 2500. A second about 7 to 12 cycle PCR used a sample-barcoded 5' primer and a J-beta primer mix. Each TCR beta cDNA molecule received a unique molecular identifier from a template-switch 5' adaptor carrying 12 random nucleotides. At least 3 million CDR3-containing paired-end reads were obtained from each sample. All of the RNA was converted into first-strand cDNA using the Mint cDNA synthesis kit, with a TRBC-specific oligonucleotide serving as the primer. Following uracil-DNA glycosylase treatment, all cDNA underwent a first 18-cycle PCR with the universal primers M1SS and BC2_uni_R. The authors' analysis ran thus. Each sample was normalized by randomly selecting 1 million high-quality reads, each carrying a distinct molecular identifier. Instead of being binned into consensus sequences, reads that shared molecular identifiers were thrown out. MiTCR, run with a Q25 quality threshold and the strictest error-elimination algorithm, handled CDR3 identification, clonotype clustering and error correction. A nonparametric unseen species model using Euler transformation provided a lower-bound estimate of total TCR beta diversity. TCRdb applied fastp at Q25 and MiXCR to the public reads, then kept only in-frame beta chains. Rows with one shared CDR3 protein collapse into an entry with the most common genes and DNA. For this entry, the V and J calls and clone size follow TCRdb and not the study's own pipeline. Present in this sample are under 1,100,000 distinct CDR3 sequences, about 23% of which were seen just once. About 0.72% of the sample goes to the ten largest clones.

Based on the germline V gene, the CDR1 and CDR2 sequences are SQVTM and ANQGSEA. Measured from the cysteine to the phenylalanine, the CDR3 is 15 residues long. Of all the DNA, just the CDR3 is kept, 45 bases in frame from base 1. Of note for this clonotype: The clone's antigen remains unknown. It has no much larger one-base neighbor in the sample; base qualities were not kept.

What the research found in general, with its limitations: Bulk unsorted PBMC profiling prevented conclusive comparison of naive and antigen-experienced compartments. Because the CMV infection status of the donors was unknown, age-related changes in expanded clonotypes may potentially have been confounded. Compared with the aged group, the long-lived group had more naive CD4+ T cells, fewer expanded clones and increased TCR diversity, suggesting age selection. Total diversity estimates from one million sequenced T cells were considered lower bounds and underestimates. A strong correlation was found between observed TCR beta diversity and the percentage of naive T cells measured by flow cytometry. As age increased, observed TCR beta diversity per million T cells dropped in a roughly linear way, and a significant reduction was already evident by age about 36.

Separately, the same data were catalogued under a study of T cells of mothers and their children. As noted in the second study: Donors were nine systemically healthy Caucasian individuals: three mothers and their six children. cDNA synthesis consumed the entire amount of extracted RNA, loaded at about 1.5 ug RNA in each 15 ul reaction. In the second PCR, the M1S primer added sample barcodes and 2-4 random nucleotides. Over 8.5 million TCR beta CDR3 reads came from each mother, compared with millions of reads from each child. In both related and unrelated pairs, thymic selection shapes the output of TCR recombination in a similar way, with inherited differences having only a minor effect. Normalized repertoire overlap in related mother-child pairs was always slightly higher than in unrelated mother-child pairs, but the difference was never significant. Persistent microchimeric T cell clones were not detected, at a sensitivity of 85 to 100 clones per million clonotypes. Deep NGS was used in the study to compare the TCR beta repertoires of mothers and children and to look for features that separate related mother-child pairs from unrelated individuals. The mean age was roughly 36 +/- 4 years for the mothers and 11 +/- 4 years for the children. Libraries were sequenced on Illumina HiSeq 2000 with 100+100 nt paired-end reads after adapter ligation with NEBNext reagents. To avoid cross-contamination, the mother libraries and the child libraries were prepared a month apart and sequenced in separate runs. For each donor, somewhere between 500,000 and 2,000,000 distinct TCR beta clonotypes were identified. Naive TCR beta clonotypes were estimated from low-frequency clonotypes matched to each donor's FACS-determined naive share, without sorting.

The sequenced sample was blood. The chain uses TRBV29-1 and TRBJ2-5, with 7 bases matching TRBD2. The DNA end favors TRBJ2-7, so the J call may be wrong. This sequence originates from a girl between 2 and 10 years old in good health. The bases are TGCAGCGTTGTGGGAGGGAAAGAACTCTCCTACGAGCAGTACTTC. The resulting protein is CSVVGGKELSYEQYF.